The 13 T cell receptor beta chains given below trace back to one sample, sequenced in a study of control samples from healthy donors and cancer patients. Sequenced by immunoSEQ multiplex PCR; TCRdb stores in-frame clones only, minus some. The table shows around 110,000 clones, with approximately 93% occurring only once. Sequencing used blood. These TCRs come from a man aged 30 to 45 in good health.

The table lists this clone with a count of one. CDR3 coding DNA: TGTGCCAGCAGTGAGAGGAAGCAGTCTTTTAATCAGCCCCAGCATTTT. Protein product: CASSERKQSFNQPQHF. The J gene is TRBJ1-5, the V gene TRBV6-1, with D uncertain. Germline V lookup: CDR1 MNHNS, CDR2 SASEGT. The CDR3 has 16 amino acids. V was shortened by 3 bases and J by 4 bases, with 16 bases between the two germline ends.

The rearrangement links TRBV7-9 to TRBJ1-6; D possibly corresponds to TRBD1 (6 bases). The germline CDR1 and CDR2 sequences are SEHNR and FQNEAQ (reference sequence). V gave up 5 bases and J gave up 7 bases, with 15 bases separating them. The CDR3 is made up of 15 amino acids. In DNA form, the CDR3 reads TGTGCCAGCAGCATCTACCCAGGGGAGAATTCACCCCTCCACTTT. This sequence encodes CASSIYPGENSPLHF.

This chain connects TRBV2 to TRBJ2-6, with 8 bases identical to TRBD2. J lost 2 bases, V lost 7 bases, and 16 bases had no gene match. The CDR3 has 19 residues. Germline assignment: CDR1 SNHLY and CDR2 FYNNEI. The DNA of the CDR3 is TGTGCCAGCAAAGACGGCGGCGGGGGGAGTGGAACTGGGGCCAACGTCCTGACTTTC. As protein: CASKDGGGGSGTGANVLTF.

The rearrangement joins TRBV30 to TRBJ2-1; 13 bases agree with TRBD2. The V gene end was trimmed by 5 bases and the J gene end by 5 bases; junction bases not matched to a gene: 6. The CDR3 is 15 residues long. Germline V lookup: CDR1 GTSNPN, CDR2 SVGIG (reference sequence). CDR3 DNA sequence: TGTGCCTGGCATACCGGACTAGCGGGGGACAATGAGCAGTTCTTC. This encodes CAWHTGLAGDNEQFF.

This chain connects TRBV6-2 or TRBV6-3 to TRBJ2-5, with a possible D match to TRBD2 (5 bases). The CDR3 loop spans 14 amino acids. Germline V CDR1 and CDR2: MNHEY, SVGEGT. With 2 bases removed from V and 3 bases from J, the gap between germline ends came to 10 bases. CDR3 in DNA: TGTGCCAGCAGTTACGGGTACGGGAAAGAGACCCAGTACTTC. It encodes CASSYGYGKETQYF.

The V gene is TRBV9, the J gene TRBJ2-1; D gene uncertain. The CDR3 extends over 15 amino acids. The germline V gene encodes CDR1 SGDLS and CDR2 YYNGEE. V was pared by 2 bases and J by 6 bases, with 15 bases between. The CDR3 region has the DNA TGTGCCAGCAGCGTTTGGGCAGGCCTTTCCAATGAGCAGTTCTTC. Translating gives CASSVWAGLSNEQFF.

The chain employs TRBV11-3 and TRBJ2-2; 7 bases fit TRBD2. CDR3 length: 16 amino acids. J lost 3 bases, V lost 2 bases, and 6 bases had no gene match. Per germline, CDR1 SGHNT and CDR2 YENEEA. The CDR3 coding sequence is TGTGCCAGCAGCTTAAGATCCCGGGGGGACACCGGGGAGCTGTTTTTT. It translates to CASSLRSRGDTGELFF.

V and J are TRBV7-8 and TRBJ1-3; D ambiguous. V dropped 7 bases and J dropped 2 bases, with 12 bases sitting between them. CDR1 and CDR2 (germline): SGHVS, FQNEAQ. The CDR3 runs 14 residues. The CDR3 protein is CASTPRGPGNTIYF. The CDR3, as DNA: TGTGCCAGCACCCCCCGGGGTCCTGGAAACACCATATATTTT.

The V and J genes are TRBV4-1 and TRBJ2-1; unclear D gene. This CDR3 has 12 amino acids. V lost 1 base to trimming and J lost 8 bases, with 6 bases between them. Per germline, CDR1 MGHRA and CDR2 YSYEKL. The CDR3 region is CASSQVGYEQFF. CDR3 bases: TGCGCCAGCAGCCAAGTGGGTTATGAGCAGTTCTTC.

CDR3 sequence (DNA): TGTGCCAGCTCACCCTCTAGCGGGGCACACAAGAGCACAGATACGCAGTATTTT. It yields the protein CASSPSSGAHKSTDTQYF. The genes are TRBV18 and TRBJ2-3, with 9 positions matching TRBD2. This CDR3 contains 18 residues. V was clipped by 3 bases and J by 0 bases; unmatched bases: 10. The germline CDR1 and CDR2 sequences are KGHSH and LQKENI.

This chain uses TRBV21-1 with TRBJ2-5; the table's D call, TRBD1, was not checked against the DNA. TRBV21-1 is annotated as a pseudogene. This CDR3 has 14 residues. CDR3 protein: CASSLRDREETQYF. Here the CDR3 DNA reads TGTGCCAGCAGTCTCCGGGACAGGGAAGAGACCCAGTACTTC.

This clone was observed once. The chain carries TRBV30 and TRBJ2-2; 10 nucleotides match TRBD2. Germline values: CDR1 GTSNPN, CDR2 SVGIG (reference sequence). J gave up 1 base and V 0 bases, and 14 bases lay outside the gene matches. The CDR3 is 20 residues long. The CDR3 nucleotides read TGTGCCTGGAGTGTTTTTAGGTTGGCTAGCGGGGGCCTGAACACCGGGGAGCTGTTTTTT. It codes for CAWSVFRLASGGLNTGELFF.

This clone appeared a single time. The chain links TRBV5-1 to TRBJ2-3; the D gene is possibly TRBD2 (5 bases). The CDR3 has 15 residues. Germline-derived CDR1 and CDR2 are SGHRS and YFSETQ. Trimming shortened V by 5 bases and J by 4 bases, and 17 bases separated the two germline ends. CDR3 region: CASRPLASPADTQYF. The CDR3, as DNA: TGCGCCAGCAGACCTCTAGCCTCTCCGGCAGATACGCAGTATTTT.